These 2 T cell receptor beta chains were sequenced from one sample in a study of T cells in tumors and immune-related adverse events. Profiling relied on immunoSEQ multiplex PCR, and the TCRdb table lists in-frame clones only, not all of them. The table records about 4,900 clones, 65% of them present only once. Here the sequenced sample was gut tissue, taken from a patient treated with anti-PD-1 therapy. Receptor source: a female donor with metastatic renal cell carcinoma.

By share, this clone ranks as medium-sized (0.01 to 0.1%). The rearrangement uses TRBV6-5 and TRBJ2-7; the match to TRBD2 covers 11 bases. V was clipped by 4 bases and J by 6 bases; unmatched bases: 8. This CDR3 contains 15 residues. Germline V CDR1 and CDR2: MNHEY, SVGAGI. CDR3 loop: CASSSAGTSGGEQYF. DNA of the CDR3: TGTGCCAGCAGTTCCGCCGGGACTAGCGGTGGCGAGCAGTACTTC.

The chain couples TRBV28 to TRBJ2-7, with TRBD2 as a possible D gene (6 bases). The CDR3 covers 19 residues. Germline CDR1 MDHEN, CDR2 SYDVKM. Deletions cut 5 bases from V and 6 bases from J, with 32 bases between. The CDR3 spells CASSPVGAQRAVLLREQYF. The CDR3 bases are TGTGCCAGCAGTCCTGTAGGCGCACAGCGGGCTGTTCTCCTTCGCGAGCAGTACTTC.